This T cell receptor beta chain was observed in a study of T-cell reconstitution after alpha-beta-depleted transplantation in children. As it was prepared, the TCRbeta library received unique molecular identifiers. TCRdb itself ran the PCR reads through MiXCR, one entry per CDR3 protein. The table lists about 260,000 distinct CDR3 sequences, approximately 8% of them singletons. Study outcomes and limitations: Expanded clones from the graft, numbering several hundred, reportedly supplied alpha-beta T cells about two months after transplant.

The table lists this clonotype with many counts. Its antigen is as yet unknown. Here the sequenced sample was PBMCs, mostly from graft donor cells, taken 180 days after TCRalphabeta/CD19-depleted stem cell transplant. This sequence was found in a male patient aged 10 to 17 who had a stem cell transplant for acute lymphoblastic leukemia, so the T cells may come from the graft donor.

The CDR3 coding sequence is TGTGCCAGCAGCTTACCGGGACAGGGGAAGAACGAGCAGTACTTC. Translating gives CASSLPGQGKNEQYF. The chain employs TRBV7-2 and TRBJ2-7; the match to TRBD1 covers 10 bases. The V and J ends lost 2 bases and 5 bases, in that order; junction bases with no gene match: 6. CDR3 length equals 15 residues. Per the germline V gene, CDR1 is SGHTA and CDR2 is FQGNSA.